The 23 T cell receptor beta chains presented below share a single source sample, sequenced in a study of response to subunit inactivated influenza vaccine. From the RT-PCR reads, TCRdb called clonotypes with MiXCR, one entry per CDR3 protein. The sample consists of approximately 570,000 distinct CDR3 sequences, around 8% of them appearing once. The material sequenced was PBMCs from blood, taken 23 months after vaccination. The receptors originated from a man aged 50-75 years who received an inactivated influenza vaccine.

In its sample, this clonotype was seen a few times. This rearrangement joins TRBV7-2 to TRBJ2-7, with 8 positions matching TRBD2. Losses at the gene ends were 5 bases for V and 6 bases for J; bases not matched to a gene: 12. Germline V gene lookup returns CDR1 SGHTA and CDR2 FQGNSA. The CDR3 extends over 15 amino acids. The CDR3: CASSATGLVSVEQYF. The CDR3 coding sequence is TGTGCCAGCAGCGCGACGGGACTAGTCTCTGTCGAGCAGTACTTC. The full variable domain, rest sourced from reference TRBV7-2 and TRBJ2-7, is GAGVSQSPSNKVTEKGKDVELRCDPISGHTALYWYRQSLGQGLEFLIYFQGNSAPDKSGLPSDRFSAERTGGSVSTLTIQRTQQEDSAVYLCASSATGLVSVEQYFGPGTRLTVT.

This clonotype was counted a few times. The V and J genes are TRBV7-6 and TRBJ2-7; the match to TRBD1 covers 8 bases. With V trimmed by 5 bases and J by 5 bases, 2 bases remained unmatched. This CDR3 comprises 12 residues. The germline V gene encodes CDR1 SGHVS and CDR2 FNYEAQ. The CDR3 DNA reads TGTGCCAGCAGCGTGACAGGGGACGAGCAGTACTTC. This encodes CASSVTGDEQYF. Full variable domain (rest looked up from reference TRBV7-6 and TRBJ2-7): GAGVSQSPRYKVTKRGQDVALRCDPISGHVSLYWYRQALGQGPEFLTYFNYEAQQDKSGLPNDRFSAERPEGSISTLTIQRTEQRDSAMYRCASSVTGDEQYFGPGTRLTVT.

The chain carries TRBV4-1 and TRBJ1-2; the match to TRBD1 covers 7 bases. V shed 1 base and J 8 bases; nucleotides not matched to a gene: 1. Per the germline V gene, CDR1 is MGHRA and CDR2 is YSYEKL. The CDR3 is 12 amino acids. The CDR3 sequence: CASSQAGGGYTF. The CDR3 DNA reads TGCGCCAGCAGCCAAGCAGGGGGAGGCTACACCTTC.

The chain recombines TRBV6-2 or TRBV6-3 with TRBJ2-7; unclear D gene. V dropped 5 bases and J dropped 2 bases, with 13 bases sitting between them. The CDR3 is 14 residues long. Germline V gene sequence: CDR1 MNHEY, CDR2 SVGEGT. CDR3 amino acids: CASSNADGTYEQYF. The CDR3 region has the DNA TGTGCCAGCAGTAACGCGGACGGAACCTACGAGCAGTACTTC.

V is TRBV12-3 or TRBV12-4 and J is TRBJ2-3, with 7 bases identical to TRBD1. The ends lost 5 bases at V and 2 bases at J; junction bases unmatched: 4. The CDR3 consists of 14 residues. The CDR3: CASSRQGDTDTQYF. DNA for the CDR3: TGTGCCAGCAGTAGACAGGGAGACACAGATACGCAGTATTTT.

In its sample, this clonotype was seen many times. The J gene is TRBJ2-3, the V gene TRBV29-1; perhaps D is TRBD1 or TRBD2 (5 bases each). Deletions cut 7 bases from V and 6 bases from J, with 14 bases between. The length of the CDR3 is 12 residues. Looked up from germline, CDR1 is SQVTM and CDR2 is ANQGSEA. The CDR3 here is CSGDPGADTQYF. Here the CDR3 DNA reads TGCAGCGGGGACCCTGGCGCGGATACGCAGTATTTT.

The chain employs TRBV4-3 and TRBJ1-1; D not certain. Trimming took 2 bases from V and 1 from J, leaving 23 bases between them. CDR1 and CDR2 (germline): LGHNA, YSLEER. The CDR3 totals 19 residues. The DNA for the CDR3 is TGCGCCAGCAGCCAATGTGTCGCATCGACTGGAGACCAGAACACTGAAGCTTTCTTT. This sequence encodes CASSQCVASTGDQNTEAFF.

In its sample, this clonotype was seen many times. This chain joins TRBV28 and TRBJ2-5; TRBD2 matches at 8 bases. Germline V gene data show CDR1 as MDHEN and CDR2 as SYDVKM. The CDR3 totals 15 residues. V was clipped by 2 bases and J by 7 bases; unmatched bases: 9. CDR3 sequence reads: CASSLPSGYPMTQYF. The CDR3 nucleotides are TGTGCCAGCAGTTTACCTAGCGGGTACCCCATGACCCAGTACTTC.

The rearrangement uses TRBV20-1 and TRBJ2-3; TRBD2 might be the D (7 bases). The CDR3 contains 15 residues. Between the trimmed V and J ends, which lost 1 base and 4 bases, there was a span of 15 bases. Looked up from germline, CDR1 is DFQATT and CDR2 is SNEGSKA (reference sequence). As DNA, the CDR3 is TGCAGTGCTAGAGTGGAACGGGGGGCTCCAGATACGCAGTATTTT. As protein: CSARVERGAPDTQYF.

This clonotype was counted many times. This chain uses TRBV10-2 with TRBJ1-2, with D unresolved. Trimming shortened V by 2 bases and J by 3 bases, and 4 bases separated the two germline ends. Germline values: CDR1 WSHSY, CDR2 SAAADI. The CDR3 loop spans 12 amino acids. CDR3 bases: TGCGCCAGCAGTGAGGGAGACTATGGCTACACCTTC. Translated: CASSEGDYGYTF.

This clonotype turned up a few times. The CDR3 region is CASSESGLAGVETQYF. In nucleotides, the CDR3 is TGTGCCAGCAGTGAATCCGGACTAGCGGGGGTGGAGACCCAGTACTTC. The rearrangement uses TRBV25-1 and TRBJ2-5, with 13 bases fitting TRBD2. The CDR3 runs 16 residues. J was trimmed by 5 bases and V by 1 base; bases with no gene match: 4. Per the germline V gene, CDR1 is MGHDK and CDR2 is SYGVNS.

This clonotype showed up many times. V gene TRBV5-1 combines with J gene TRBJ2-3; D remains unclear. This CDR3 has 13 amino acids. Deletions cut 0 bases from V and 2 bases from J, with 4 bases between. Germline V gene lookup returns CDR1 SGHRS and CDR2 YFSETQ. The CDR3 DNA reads TGCGCCAGCAGCTTGGGGGACACAGATACGCAGTATTTT. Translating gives CASSLGDTDTQYF.

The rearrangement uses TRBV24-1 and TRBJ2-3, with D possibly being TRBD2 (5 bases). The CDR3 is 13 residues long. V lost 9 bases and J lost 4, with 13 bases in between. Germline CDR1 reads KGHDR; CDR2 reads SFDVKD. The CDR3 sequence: CATSSWSPDTQYF. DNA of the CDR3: TGTGCCACCTCTAGCTGGAGTCCAGATACGCAGTATTTT.

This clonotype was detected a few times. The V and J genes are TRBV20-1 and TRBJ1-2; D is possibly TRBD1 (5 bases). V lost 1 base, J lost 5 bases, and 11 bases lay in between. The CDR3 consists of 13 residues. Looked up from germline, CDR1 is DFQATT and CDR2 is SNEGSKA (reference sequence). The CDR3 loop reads CSARVGRGYGYTF. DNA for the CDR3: TGCAGTGCTAGAGTCGGTCGGGGGTATGGCTACACCTTC.

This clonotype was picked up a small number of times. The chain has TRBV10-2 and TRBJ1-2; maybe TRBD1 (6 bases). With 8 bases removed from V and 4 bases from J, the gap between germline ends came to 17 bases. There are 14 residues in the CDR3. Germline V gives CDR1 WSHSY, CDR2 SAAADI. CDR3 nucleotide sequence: TGCGCCAGCGGGGAAAACAGGGCCATCTATGGCTACACCTTC. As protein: CASGENRAIYGYTF.

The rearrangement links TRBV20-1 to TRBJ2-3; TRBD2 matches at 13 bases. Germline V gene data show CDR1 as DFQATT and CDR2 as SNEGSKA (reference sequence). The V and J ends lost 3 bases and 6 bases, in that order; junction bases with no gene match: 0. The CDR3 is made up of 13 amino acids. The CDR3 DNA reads TGCAGTGCTAGGACTAGCGGGAGGGATACGCAGTATTTT. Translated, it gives CSARTSGRDTQYF.

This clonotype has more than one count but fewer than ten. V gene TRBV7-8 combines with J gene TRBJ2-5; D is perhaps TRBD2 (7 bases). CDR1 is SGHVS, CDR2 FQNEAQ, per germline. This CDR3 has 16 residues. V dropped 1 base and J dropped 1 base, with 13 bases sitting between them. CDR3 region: CASSLVGGGFQETQYF. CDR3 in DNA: TGTGCCAGCAGCTTAGTAGGGGGGGGCTTCCAAGAGACCCAGTACTTC.

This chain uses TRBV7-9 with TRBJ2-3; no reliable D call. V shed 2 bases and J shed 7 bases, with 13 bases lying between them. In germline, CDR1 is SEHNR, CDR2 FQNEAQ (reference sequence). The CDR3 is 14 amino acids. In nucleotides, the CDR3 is TGTGCCAGCAGCTTATCGATTAGTTTGTATACGCAGTATTTT. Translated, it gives CASSLSISLYTQYF. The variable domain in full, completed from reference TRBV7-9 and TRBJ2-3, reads DTGVSQNPRHKITKRGQNVTFRCDPISEHNRLYWYRQTLGQGPEFLTYFQNEAQLEKSRLLSDRFSAERPKGSFSTLEIQRTEQGDSAMYLCASSLSISLYTQYFGPGTRLTVL.

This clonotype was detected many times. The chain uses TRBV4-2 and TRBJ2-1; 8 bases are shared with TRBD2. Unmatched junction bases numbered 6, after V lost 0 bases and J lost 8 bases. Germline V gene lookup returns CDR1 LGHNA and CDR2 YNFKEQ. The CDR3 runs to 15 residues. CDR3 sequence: CASSQEDRGGHEQFF. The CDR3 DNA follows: TGTGCCAGCAGCCAAGAGGATCGGGGGGGCCATGAGCAGTTCTTC.

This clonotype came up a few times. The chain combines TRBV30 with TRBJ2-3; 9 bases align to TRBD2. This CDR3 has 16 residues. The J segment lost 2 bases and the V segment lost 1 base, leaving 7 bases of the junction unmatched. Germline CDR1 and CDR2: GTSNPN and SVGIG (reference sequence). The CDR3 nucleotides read TGTGCCTGGAGTGCCCTAGCGGGGTCCGTCACAGATACGCAGTATTTT. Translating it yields CAWSALAGSVTDTQYF.

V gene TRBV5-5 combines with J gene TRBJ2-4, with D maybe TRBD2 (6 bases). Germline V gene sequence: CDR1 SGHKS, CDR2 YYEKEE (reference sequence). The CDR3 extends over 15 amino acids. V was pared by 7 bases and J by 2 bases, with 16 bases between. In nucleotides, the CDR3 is TGTGCCAGCGGCCCTGCGGGGTTGTCCAAAAACATTCAGTACTTC. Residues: CASGPAGLSKNIQYF.

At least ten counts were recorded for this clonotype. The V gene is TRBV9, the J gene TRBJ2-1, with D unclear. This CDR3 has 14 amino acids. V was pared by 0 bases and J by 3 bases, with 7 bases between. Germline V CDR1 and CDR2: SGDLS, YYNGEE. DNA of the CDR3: TGTGCCAGCAGCGTAGACGGCCTCTACAATGAGCAGTTCTTC. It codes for CASSVDGLYNEQFF.

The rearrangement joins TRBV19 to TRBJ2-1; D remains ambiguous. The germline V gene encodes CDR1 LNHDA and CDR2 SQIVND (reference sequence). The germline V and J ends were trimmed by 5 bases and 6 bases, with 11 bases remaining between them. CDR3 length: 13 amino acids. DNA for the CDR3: TGTGCCAGTAGTCTTGACGGGCCCAATGAGCAGTTCTTC. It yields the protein CASSLDGPNEQFF. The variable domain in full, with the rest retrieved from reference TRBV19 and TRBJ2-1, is DGGITQSPKYLFRKEGQNVTLSCEQNLNHDAMYWYRQDPGQGLRLIYYSQIVNDFQKGDIAEGYSVSREKKESFPLTVTSAQKNPTAFYLCASSLDGPNEQFFGPGTRLTVL.